This record looks at one T cell receptor (beta chain) sequence and its context. Its antigen is currently unknown. The sample comes from a study of T cell responses to AZD1222 COVID-19 vaccine. Points from the study as a whole: Spike-specific TCR depth and breadth grew after two AZD1222 doses. Females outnumbered males among donors, who were mostly white British; clonal diversity was possibly underestimated.

Produced via immunoSEQ multiplex PCR; TCRdb's table is partial and in-frame only. The sample carries 82,000 or so clones, roughly nine tenths recorded once. CDR3 length: 14 amino acids. Trimming removed 2 bases at V and 3 bases at J, with 9 bases between. Germline V gives CDR1 SGHAT, CDR2 FQNNGV. The rearrangement uses TRBV11-2 and TRBJ2-3, with a weak D call TRBD1 (5 bases). This clonotype originated in an adult in good health. The starting material was peripheral blood, obtained on day 0 of AZD1222 vaccination. This CDR3 reads CASSLQGPTDTQYF. The CDR3 DNA follows: TGTGCCAGCAGCTTACAGGGTCCAACAGATACGCAGTATTTT.